Following are 19 T cell receptor beta chains from one sample sequenced in a study of blood T cell repertoires in COVID-19. TCRdb's table, derived via immunoSEQ multiplex PCR, lists solely in-frame clones and lacks some. The profile shows some 450,000 clones, approximately 89% of them singletons. Sequencing was carried out using peripheral blood. The receptors were sampled from a woman between 45 and 60 years old with COVID-19, enrolled during active disease.

The rearrangement links TRBV5-8 to TRBJ1-1; TRBD1 aligns across 8 bases. CDR1 and CDR2 (germline): SGHTS, YDEGEE. The CDR3 is 13 amino acids. V lost 10 bases, J lost 5 bases, and 10 bases stayed unmatched. The DNA for the CDR3 is TGTGCCGGGGGGATCAGGGGGCGAACTGAAGCTTTCTTT. It codes for CAGGIRGRTEAFF.

This clone was seen a single time. This chain uses TRBV3-1 (or the pseudogene TRBV3-2) with TRBJ2-7; no clear D. This CDR3 region has 15 residues. CDR1 and CDR2 from the germline V gene are LGHDT and YNNKEL (reference sequence). V was shortened by 0 bases and J by 2 bases, with 11 bases between the two germline ends. In DNA form, the CDR3 reads TGTGCCAGCAGCCAAGATGCAACATTCGCCTACGAGCAGTACTTC. It codes for CASSQDATFAYEQYF.

The V gene is TRBV6-5, the J gene TRBJ1-5; TRBD1 matches 7 bases. This CDR3 has 13 residues. V lost 7 bases to trimming and J lost 6 bases; unmatched junction nucleotides: 6. From germline, CDR1 is MNHEY and CDR2 SVGAGI. CDR3 bases: TGTGCCAGCACCGAAGACAGGGCTCAGCCCCAGCATTTT. Its protein product is CASTEDRAQPQHF.

This clone was detected only once. In DNA form, the CDR3 reads TGCGCCAGCGGACTTTCCGGGAGCTCCTACGAGCAGTACTTC. Protein product: CASGLSGSSYEQYF. V usage is TRBV5-1 and J usage is TRBJ2-7; maybe TRBD2 (6 bases). Trimming removed 7 bases at V and 0 bases at J, with 14 bases between. Germline V gene lookup returns CDR1 SGHRS and CDR2 YFSETQ. This CDR3 is 14 amino acids long.

V usage is TRBV14 and J usage is TRBJ2-1, with 14 positions matching TRBD2. J gave up 7 bases and V 1 base, and 12 bases lay outside the gene matches. This CDR3 has 19 amino acids. CDR1 and CDR2 from the germline V gene are SGHDN and FVKESK. CDR3 nucleotides: TGTGCCAGCAGCCAAGTTTACCAACCGGGACTAGCGGGGGTTAATGAGCAGTTCTTC. It specifies CASSQVYQPGLAGVNEQFF.

The chain recombines TRBV29-1 with TRBJ2-1; TRBD2 matches at 8 bases. The CDR3 loop spans 15 amino acids. The germline gives CDR1 SQVTM, CDR2 ANQGSEA. The V segment lost 4 bases and the J segment 9 bases; nucleotides outside the gene matches: 14. The CDR3 region has the DNA TGCAGCGTTGGATTGGTAGCGGGGAGAAGAAGTGAGCAGTTCTTC. Translated: CSVGLVAGRRSEQFF.

The J gene is TRBJ1-1, the V gene TRBV5-1; D gene uncertain. Germline V gives CDR1 SGHRS, CDR2 YFSETQ. This CDR3 is built from 16 residues. V was cut by 0 bases and J by 4 bases, with 16 bases left in between. CDR3 in DNA: TGCGCCAGCAGCTTGGAGGAGAAGGCCAAAGGCACTGAAGCTTTCTTT. Translating it yields CASSLEEKAKGTEAFF.

This rearrangement joins TRBV5-1 to TRBJ2-1, with 7 bases lining up with TRBD1. This CDR3 has 13 residues. Germline V lookup: CDR1 SGHRS, CDR2 YFSETQ. Trimming cost V 4 bases and J 7 bases; bases outside gene matches: 5. This CDR3 reads CASSPGTENEQFF. CDR3 nucleotide sequence: TGCGCCAGCAGCCCTGGGACAGAGAATGAGCAGTTCTTC. Filled out from reference TRBV5-1 and TRBJ2-1, the complete variable domain reads KAGVTQTPRYLIKTRGQQVTLSCSPISGHRSVSWYQQTPGQGLQFLFEYFSETQRNKGNFPGRFSGRQFSNSRSEMNVSTLELGDSALYLCASSPGTENEQFFGPGTRLTVL.

The chain carries TRBV30 and TRBJ1-2; D possibly corresponds to TRBD1 (5 bases). V lost 8 bases and J 1 base, leaving 14 bases between the germline ends. From germline, CDR1 is GTSNPN and CDR2 SVGIG (reference sequence). The CDR3 loop spans 13 amino acids. The CDR3 loop reads CAGETAVNYGYTF. The CDR3 nucleotides are TGTGCCGGAGAGACAGCCGTTAACTATGGCTACACCTTC.

This chain links TRBV7-9 with TRBJ2-4; D is possibly TRBD2 (5 bases). V lost 2 bases, J lost 8 bases, and 13 bases lay in between. CDR3 length equals 14 residues. CDR1 and CDR2 (germline): SEHNR, FQNEAQ (reference sequence). CDR3 sequence (DNA): TGTGCCAGCAGCTTAATAGGACTTGGGGACATTCAGTACTTC. Translating gives CASSLIGLGDIQYF.

Turning to this clone: The sample carries other DNA sequences with the same CDR3. The rearrangement links TRBV6-5 to TRBJ1-3; D is ambiguous. The CDR3 contains 13 residues. Looked up from germline, CDR1 is MNHEY and CDR2 is SVGAGI. The V end lost 6 bases, the J end lost 0 bases, and 6 bases lay between the germline ends. For the CDR3, the DNA is TGTGCCAGCAGACTTAGCTCTGGAAACACCATATATTTT. It is translated as CASRLSSGNTIYF.

V usage is TRBV3-1 (or the pseudogene TRBV3-2) and J usage is TRBJ1-1; D is possibly TRBD1 (6 bases). The CDR3 length is 15 residues. V was pared by 1 base and J by 11 bases, with 20 bases between. Germline CDR1 and CDR2: LGHDT and YNNKEL (reference sequence). This CDR3 reads CASSQGEGVGKTAFF. The CDR3 coding sequence is TGTGCCAGCAGCCAAGGGGAGGGGGTGGGTAAAACGGCTTTCTTT.

The V call is TRBV5-1, the J call TRBJ2-7; 9 bases are shared with TRBD1. After removal of 2 bases from V and 2 bases from J, the junction contained 5 bases not matched to a gene. This CDR3 has 15 amino acids. Per germline, CDR1 SGHRS and CDR2 YFSETQ. In DNA form, the CDR3 reads TGCGCCAGCAGCTTCCTAGGGACAGGGACCTACGAGCAGTACTTC. Translated: CASSFLGTGTYEQYF.

V and J are TRBV14 and TRBJ1-1, with 7 bases aligning to TRBD1. V shed 1 base, J shed 0 bases, and the junction held 5 bases outside the gene matches. Per germline, CDR1 SGHDN and CDR2 FVKESK. The CDR3 is 16 amino acids. The CDR3, as DNA: TGTGCCAGCAGCCAAGGGCGGGGACAGTTGAACACTGAAGCTTTCTTT. Protein product: CASSQGRGQLNTEAFF.

The chain employs TRBV28 and TRBJ1-6; 9 nucleotides line up with TRBD1. V lost 5 bases to trimming and J lost 7 bases; unmatched junction nucleotides: 3. This CDR3 region has 14 residues. Germline V lookup: CDR1 MDHEN, CDR2 SYDVKM. In nucleotides, the CDR3 is TGTGCCAGCAGTACAGGGGGCACCAATTCACCCCTCCACTTT. Translating gives CASSTGGTNSPLHF.

This clone occurred once. V and J are TRBV6-2 or TRBV6-3 and TRBJ2-3, with 10 bases identical to TRBD2. Germline V lookup: CDR1 MNHEY, CDR2 SVGEGT. This CDR3 contains 18 residues. V dropped 2 bases and J dropped 1; count of bases not matched to a gene: 9. In DNA form, the CDR3 reads TGTGCCAGCAGTTACCGCCCTCAACTAGCGGGACGCACAGATACGCAGTATTTT. Translated: CASSYRPQLAGRTDTQYF.

V usage is TRBV11-3 and J usage is TRBJ2-5, with 12 bases lining up with TRBD2. With 5 bases clipped from V and 2 bases from J, the junction kept 9 bases outside the gene matches. CDR3 length equals 17 residues. Germline lookup yields CDR1 SGHNT and CDR2 YENEEA. The CDR3 bases are TGTGCCAGCAGCCCGGGGAGGACTAGCGGGGAACAAGAGACCCAGTACTTC. Residues: CASSPGRTSGEQETQYF.

Comment on this clone: This same CDR3 is encoded by further DNA sequences in the sample. The chain couples TRBV27 to TRBJ1-1, with a tentative D call TRBD1 (5 bases). This CDR3 is built from 14 residues. Trimming stripped 2 bases from V and 0 bases from J, with 7 bases between. The germline V gene has CDR1 MNHEY and CDR2 SMNVEV (reference sequence). The CDR3, as DNA: TGTGCCAGCAGTTTACAGGGCTTGAACACTGAAGCTTTCTTT. This gives the protein CASSLQGLNTEAFF.

The V gene is TRBV5-8, the J gene TRBJ2-7; the D gene is possibly TRBD1 (6 bases). Germline V gene sequence: CDR1 SGHTS, CDR2 YDEGEE. Trimming shortened V by 0 bases and J by 3 bases, and 10 bases separated the two germline ends. CDR3 size: 14 residues. The CDR3 reads CASSLEPGDYEQYF. CDR3 nucleotide sequence: TGTGCCAGCAGCTTGGAGCCAGGGGACTACGAGCAGTACTTC.